Here is one T cell receptor beta chain with its context. As processed by the authors: Amplification of reference gene primers provided the estimated nucleated cell counts. Sequencing used immunoSEQ multiplex PCR; TCRdb keeps in-frame clones, though not all of them. Clone size and the V and J calls come from that table; the DNA yielded D and trimming. The data show approximately 220,000 clones, with around four fifths seen just once and 8.2% held by the top ten. This specimen belongs to a study of blood T cell repertoires in COVID-19. This CDR3 contains 13 residues. Per the germline V gene, CDR1 is SNHLY and CDR2 is FYNNEI. Trimming left V 4 bases short and J 4 bases short, with 10 bases between.

Sequencing used peripheral blood. The sequence was obtained from a woman aged 50 to 65 with acute or convalescent COVID-19. This chain connects TRBV2 to TRBJ1-1; D not certain. DNA of the CDR3: TGTGCCAGCAGTGCCCAGGTGAGCACTGAAGCTTTCTTT. Its translation: CASSAQVSTEAFF.